What follows describes a single T cell receptor beta chain. Its target antigen remains unknown. No much larger clone is present one base from it, and per-base qualities are unavailable. All donors were healthy Caucasians. The twin cohort consisted of three pairs of female monozygotic twins, all aged roughly 18 to 29 years. RNA for TCR libraries was isolated from peripheral blood mononuclear cells. This record belongs to a study of identical twins (dated by TCRdb to about 2016). At the level of the whole study: TCR alpha and beta repertoires from monozygotic twins, unrelated adults of various ages and cord blood were deep-sequenced to test whether fetal clonotypes persist. Replicate twin experiments were performed at different times using different library preparation protocols to rule out contamination. What the work shows at the level of the full study, not this receptor alone: Compared with coincidental sharing between unrelated individuals, an excess of low generation-probability sequences was observed among out-of-frame TCR alpha sequences shared between twins. Recombination models systematically underestimated out-of-frame TCR alpha sharing in monozygotic twins but agreed with sharing between unrelated individuals. Fewer insertions were carried by abundant cord blood beta clonotypes, a similar but weaker trend appeared in young adult naive repertoires, and no such trend appeared in memory repertoires. A weaker excess of twin sharing was found in beta out-of-frame sequences because the signal-to-noise ratio was lowered by fewer shared sequences. Invariant T cells such as MAIT and iNKT could partly confound zero-insertion analyses, although diverse VJ usage argued against such confounding for most clonotypes. Conclusions relied on cross-sectional statistical analysis, since the same donors could not be followed over many years.

Libraries came from 5' RACE. Instrument on record: Illumina HiSeq 2000. Template switching introduced a universal primer binding site; the final cDNA contained a unique molecular identifier, enabling accurate counting of TCR cDNA molecules. Specific primers in the conserved constant-segment region were used to synthesize first-strand cDNA for the TCR alpha and beta chains. To control for contamination, every cDNA library carried two barcodes: a SMART-Mk sample barcode plus Illumina barcodes. TruSeq adapter sequences and Illumina sample barcodes were added in two successive PCR steps. The TCR alpha and beta cDNA libraries were sequenced on the Illumina HiSeq platform using custom primers. As for the authors' bioinformatics: Unique molecular identifiers were extracted from raw reads with MiGEC, and CDR3 positions were determined with MiXCR. For each individual, recombination models were inferred using an EM algorithm with the repgenHMM and IGoR tools. The analysis of shared clonotypes was done with the tcR package in R, with sharing normalized by the product of cloneset sizes. To study raw recombination free of thymic and clonal selection effects, out-of-frame nonproductive sequences were analyzed. Starting from the raw public reads, TCRdb applied fastp trimming at Q25, assembled clones with MiXCR and retained in-frame beta chains. Each entry merges the rows of one CDR3 protein and shows their most common DNA and genes. The V and J calls and clone size come from TCRdb's table, not from the authors' own analysis. Here the sample has hundreds of thousands of distinct CDR3 sequences; 21% occur a single time. Jointly, the top ten make up around 4.5% of the sample.

Taken from the germline V gene, the CDR1 and CDR2 loops are SGDLS and YYNGEE. V lost 4 bases and J lost 7 bases; the stretch between them is 15 bases long. From the cysteine up to the phenylalanine, the CDR3 has a length of 13 residues. The only DNA kept is the CDR3, 39 bases in frame from the first base. These data also formed part of another study, on T cells expressing NK-cell markers. That second publication adds: TCR beta-chain repertoires were profiled in sorted CD3+CD56+NKG2C+, CD3+CD56+NKG2C- and CD3+CD56-NKG2C+ T-cell subsets from roughly eight donors. Of the eight sequenced donors, seven were found to be HCMV-seropositive and one was found to be HCMV-seronegative. In several experiments an anti-gammadeltaTCR antibody was added to restrict sorting to alphabetaTCR-expressing T cells. For over five donors, the dominant CD3+CD56+NKG2C+ clonotypes were among the top 10 CD8+ clonotypes and accounted for 1.0-7.0% of CD8+ T cells. Those dominant clonotypes were again the most abundant among CD3+CD56-NKG2C+ cells in a few donors, at about 28.3-60.1%. Whether the expanded NKG2C-expressing T cell clones were specific for HCMV antigens was left unclear. The study sequenced eight donors, all healthy volunteers chosen at random: three men and five women. HCMV-specific IgG was detected in serum with a commercial ELISA kit to determine HCMV serostatus. For about 6 donors, bulk peripheral blood T-cell repertoires were additionally sequenced from unsorted PBMC. MIGEC was used to demultiplex reads and group reads by UMI, and MiTCR was used to assemble and quantify clonotypes. Only TCR cDNA sequences supported by at least two reads were kept to exclude erroneous sequences. The tcR package was used for downstream repertoire analysis, and clonotypes were matched across fractions by CDR3 nucleotide sequence plus V segment. VDJmatch was used to annotate antigen specificity against VDJdb, with one amino acid substitution in CDR3 allowed.

This TCR was sampled from a woman aged 18 to 35 in good health. The sequencing input was PBMCs. The chain couples TRBV9 to TRBJ2-7; the D gene is perhaps TRBD2, from 5 matching bases. The sequenced DNA: TGTGCCAGCAGCACCGTGGGTCCGGGGGAGCAGTACTTC. Its coded protein is CASSTVGPGEQYF.